The clone carrying this T cell receptor (beta chain) has only a few counts. The antigen is unknown. These data are taken from a study of neurological immune-mediated disorders. Study overall: The roughly 34 multiple sclerosis patients comprised around 31 that were relapsing-remitting and 3 that were secondary progressive. Whole-study results and caveats: The most TCR clonal expansion was seen in HTLV-1-associated myelopathy, and the least was seen in multiple sclerosis, which fell below healthy controls. TCR-beta repertoires seemed private in all groups, with no expanded CDR3 amino acid sequences shared.

The starting material, 2 million PBMCs stored at -80 C, gave rise to the unsorted libraries. The CDR3 covers 14 residues. The germline CDR1 and CDR2 sequences are DFQATT and SNEGSKA (reference sequence). Trimming took 0 bases from V and 1 from J; bases not matched to a gene: 2. TCRdb redid the calling of the 5' RACE reads with MiXCR, one entry per CDR3 protein. The sample records 130,000 or so distinct CDR3 sequences, roughly 3.2% being singletons. The TCR comes from a woman aged 30 to 39 with multiple sclerosis. Specimen: PBMCs. The chain employs TRBV20-1 and TRBJ1-1; 7 positions agree with TRBD1. Written as DNA, the CDR3 is TGCAGTGCTAGAGACGACAGGGCGAACACTGAAGCTTTCTTT. It translates to CSARDDRANTEAFF.